Reported below is one TCR beta chain. Assay: immunoSEQ multiplex PCR; the TCRdb copy retains only in-frame clones and omits some. Of 170,000 or so clones listed, around 95% are singletons. This sample was taken from a study of control samples from healthy donors and cancer patients. The specimen was blood. This clonotype was sampled from a woman in her thirties or forties in good health.

The CDR3, as DNA: TGTGCCAGCAGCTTACTTAGTATAGCGAGCTATCAGTTCTTC. Its translation: CASSLLSIASYQFF. This chain links TRBV13 with TRBJ2-1; possible D gene TRBD2, 5 bases. Trimming cost V 2 bases and J 13 bases, with 18 bases left between them. The CDR3 is 14 residues long. In germline, CDR1 is PRHDT, CDR2 FYEKMQ (reference sequence).